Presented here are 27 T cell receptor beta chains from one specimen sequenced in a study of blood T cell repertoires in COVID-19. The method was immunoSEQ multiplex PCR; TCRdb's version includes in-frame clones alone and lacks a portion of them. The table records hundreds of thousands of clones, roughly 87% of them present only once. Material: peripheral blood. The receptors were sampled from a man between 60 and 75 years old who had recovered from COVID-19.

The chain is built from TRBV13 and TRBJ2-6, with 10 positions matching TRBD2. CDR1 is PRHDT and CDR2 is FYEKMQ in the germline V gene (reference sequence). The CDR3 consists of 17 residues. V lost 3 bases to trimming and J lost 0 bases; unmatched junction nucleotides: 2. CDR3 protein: CASSFGTSDSGANVLTF. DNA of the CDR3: TGTGCCAGCAGCTTCGGGACTAGCGACTCTGGGGCCAACGTCCTGACTTTC.

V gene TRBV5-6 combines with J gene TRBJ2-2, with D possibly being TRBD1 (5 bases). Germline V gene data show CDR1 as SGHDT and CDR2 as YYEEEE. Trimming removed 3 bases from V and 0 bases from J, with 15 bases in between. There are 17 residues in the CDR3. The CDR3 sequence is CASSSLGHHTNTGELFF. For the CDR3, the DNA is TGTGCCAGCAGCTCCCTCGGACATCACACGAACACCGGGGAGCTGTTTTTT.

CDR3 in amino acids: CASSLGRTPLHF. The CDR3, as DNA: TGTGCCAGCAGTTTAGGGAGGACACCCCTCCACTTT. The V and J genes are TRBV12-3 or TRBV12-4 and TRBJ1-6; no definite D call. V was pared by 1 base and J by 11 bases, with 6 bases between. The CDR3 extends over 12 amino acids.

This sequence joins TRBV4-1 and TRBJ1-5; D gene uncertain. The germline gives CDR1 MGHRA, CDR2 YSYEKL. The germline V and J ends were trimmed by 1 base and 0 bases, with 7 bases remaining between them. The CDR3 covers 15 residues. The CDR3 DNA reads TGCGCCAGCAGCCAAGGCCAGTTTAGCAATCAGCCCCAGCATTTT. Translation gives CASSQGQFSNQPQHF.

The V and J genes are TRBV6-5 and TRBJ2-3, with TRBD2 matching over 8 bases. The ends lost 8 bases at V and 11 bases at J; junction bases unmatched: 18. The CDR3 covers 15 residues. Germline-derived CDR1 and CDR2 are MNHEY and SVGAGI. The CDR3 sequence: CASGRLATKSGGQYF. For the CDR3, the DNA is TGTGCCAGCGGAAGACTAGCGACAAAGTCGGGCGGGCAGTATTTT.

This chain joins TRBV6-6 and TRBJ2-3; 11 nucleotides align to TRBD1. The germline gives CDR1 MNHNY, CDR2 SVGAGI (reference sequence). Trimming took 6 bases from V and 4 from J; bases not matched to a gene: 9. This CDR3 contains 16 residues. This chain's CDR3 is CASRPGQGAWADTQYF. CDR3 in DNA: TGTGCCAGCAGACCTGGACAGGGGGCATGGGCAGATACGCAGTATTTT.

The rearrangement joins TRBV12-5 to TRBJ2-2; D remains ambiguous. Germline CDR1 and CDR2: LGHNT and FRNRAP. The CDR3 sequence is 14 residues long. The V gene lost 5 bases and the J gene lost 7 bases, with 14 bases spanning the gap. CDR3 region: CASGQPRPGGELFF. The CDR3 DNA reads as TGTGCTAGTGGTCAACCTCGCCCAGGCGGGGAGCTGTTTTTT.

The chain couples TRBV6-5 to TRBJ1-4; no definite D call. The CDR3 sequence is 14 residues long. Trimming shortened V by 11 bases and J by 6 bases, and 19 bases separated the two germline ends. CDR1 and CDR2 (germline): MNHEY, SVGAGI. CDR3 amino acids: CALAWRGIDEKLFF. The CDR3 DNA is TGTGCCTTAGCTTGGCGGGGTATAGATGAAAAACTGTTTTTT.

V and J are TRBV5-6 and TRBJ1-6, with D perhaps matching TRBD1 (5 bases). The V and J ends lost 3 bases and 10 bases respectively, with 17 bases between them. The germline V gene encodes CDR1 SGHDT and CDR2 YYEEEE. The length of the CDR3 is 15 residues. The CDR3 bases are TGTGCCAGCAGCTGGGCCCAGGGCTTGGTATCACCCCTCCACTTT. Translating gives CASSWAQGLVSPLHF.

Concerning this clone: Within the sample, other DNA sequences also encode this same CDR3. The CDR3: CASSLPGATNEKLFF. The CDR3 nucleotides are TGCGCCAGCAGCTTGCCGGGGGCAACTAATGAAAAACTGTTTTTT. The chain uses TRBV5-1 and TRBJ1-4; tentative D call: TRBD1 (5 bases). The germline V gene has CDR1 SGHRS and CDR2 YFSETQ. V was clipped by 1 base and J by 0 bases, with 7 bases between them. This CDR3 spans 15 amino acids.

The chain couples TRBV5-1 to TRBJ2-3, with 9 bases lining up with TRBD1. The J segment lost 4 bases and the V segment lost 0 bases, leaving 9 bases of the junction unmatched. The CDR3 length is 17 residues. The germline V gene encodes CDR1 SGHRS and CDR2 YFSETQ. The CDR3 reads CASSLDGTGRRADTQYF. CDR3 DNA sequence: TGCGCCAGCAGCTTGGATGGGACAGGGAGACGGGCAGATACGCAGTATTTT.

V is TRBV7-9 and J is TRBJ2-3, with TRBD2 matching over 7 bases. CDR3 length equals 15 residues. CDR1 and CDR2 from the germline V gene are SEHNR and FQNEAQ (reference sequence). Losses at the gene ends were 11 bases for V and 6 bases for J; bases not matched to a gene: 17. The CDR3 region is CASNAGLGKRDTQYF. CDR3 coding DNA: TGTGCCTCGAACGCCGGACTAGGGAAAAGGGATACGCAGTATTTT.

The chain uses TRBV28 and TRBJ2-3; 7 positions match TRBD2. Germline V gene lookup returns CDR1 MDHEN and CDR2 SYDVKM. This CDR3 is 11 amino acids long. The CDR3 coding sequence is TGTGCGGGGGGGTCGACAGATACGCAGTATTTT. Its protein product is CAGGSTDTQYF.

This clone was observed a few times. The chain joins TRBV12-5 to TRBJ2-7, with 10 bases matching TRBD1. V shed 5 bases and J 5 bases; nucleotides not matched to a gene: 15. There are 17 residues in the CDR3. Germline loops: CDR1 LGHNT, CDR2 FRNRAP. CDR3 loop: CASGPKPPGTGVNEQYV. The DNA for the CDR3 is TGTGCTAGTGGTCCGAAACCTCCGGGGACAGGGGTTAACGAGCAGTACGTC.

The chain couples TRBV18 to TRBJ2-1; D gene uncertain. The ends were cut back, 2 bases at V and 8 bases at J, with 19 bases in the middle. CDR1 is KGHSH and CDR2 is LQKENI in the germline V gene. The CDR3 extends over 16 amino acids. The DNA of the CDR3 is TGTGCCAGCTCACCAGGTAACTCAAACTCAGGCCATGAGCAGTTCTTC. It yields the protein CASSPGNSNSGHEQFF.

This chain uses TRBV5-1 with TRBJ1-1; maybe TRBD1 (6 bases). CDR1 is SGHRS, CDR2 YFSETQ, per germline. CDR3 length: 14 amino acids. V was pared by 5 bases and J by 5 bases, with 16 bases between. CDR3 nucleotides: TGCGCCAGCAGGAGCAGCCAGGGGATGACTGAAGCTTTCTTT. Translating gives CASRSSQGMTEAFF.

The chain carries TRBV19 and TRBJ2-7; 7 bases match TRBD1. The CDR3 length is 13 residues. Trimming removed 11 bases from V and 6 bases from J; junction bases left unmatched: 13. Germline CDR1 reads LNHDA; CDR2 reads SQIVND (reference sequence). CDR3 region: CASEETGLAEQYF. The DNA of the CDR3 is TGTGCCTCTGAGGAGACAGGGCTCGCCGAGCAGTACTTC.

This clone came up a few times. For the CDR3, the DNA is TGTGCCAGCAGCTCGGGACAGGGAAGGAATTCACCCCTCCACTTT. Translating gives CASSSGQGRNSPLHF. This sequence joins TRBV7-9 and TRBJ1-6, with 9 positions matching TRBD1. CDR1 SEHNR and CDR2 FQNEAQ come from the germline V gene (reference sequence). V was clipped by 4 bases and J by 7 bases; unmatched bases: 5. This CDR3 comprises 15 residues.

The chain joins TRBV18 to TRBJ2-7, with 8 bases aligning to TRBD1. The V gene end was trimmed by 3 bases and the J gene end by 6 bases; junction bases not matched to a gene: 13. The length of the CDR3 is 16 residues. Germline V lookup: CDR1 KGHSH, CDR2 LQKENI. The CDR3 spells CASSPQPGQGTVEQYF. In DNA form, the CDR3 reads TGTGCCAGCTCACCTCAGCCAGGACAGGGCACGGTCGAGCAGTACTTC.

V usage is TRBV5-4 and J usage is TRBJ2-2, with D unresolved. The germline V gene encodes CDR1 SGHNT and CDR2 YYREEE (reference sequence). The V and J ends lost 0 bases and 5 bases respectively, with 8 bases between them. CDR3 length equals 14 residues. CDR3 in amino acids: CASSLETGTGELFF. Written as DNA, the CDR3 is TGTGCCAGCAGCTTGGAGACCGGGACCGGGGAGCTGTTTTTT.

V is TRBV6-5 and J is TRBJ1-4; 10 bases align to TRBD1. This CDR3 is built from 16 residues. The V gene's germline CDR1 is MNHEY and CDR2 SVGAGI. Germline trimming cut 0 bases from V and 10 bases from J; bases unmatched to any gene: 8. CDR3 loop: CASSYSTGGSPGKLFF. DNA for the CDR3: TGTGCCAGCAGTTACTCGACAGGGGGCTCTCCGGGAAAACTGTTTTTT.

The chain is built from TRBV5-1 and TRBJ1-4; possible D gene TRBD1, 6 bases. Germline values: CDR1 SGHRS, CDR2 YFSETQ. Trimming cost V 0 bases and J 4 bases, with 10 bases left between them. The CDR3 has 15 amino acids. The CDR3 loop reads CASSLVEQGNEKLFF. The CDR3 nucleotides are TGCGCCAGCAGCTTGGTAGAACAGGGTAATGAAAAACTGTTTTTT.

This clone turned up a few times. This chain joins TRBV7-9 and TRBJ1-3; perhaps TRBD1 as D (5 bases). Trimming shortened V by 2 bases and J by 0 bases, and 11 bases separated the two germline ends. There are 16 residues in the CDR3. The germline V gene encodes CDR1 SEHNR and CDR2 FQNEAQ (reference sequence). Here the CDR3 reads CASSLKGLSSGNTIYF. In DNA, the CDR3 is TGTGCCAGCAGCTTAAAGGGGTTAAGCTCTGGAAACACCATATATTTT.

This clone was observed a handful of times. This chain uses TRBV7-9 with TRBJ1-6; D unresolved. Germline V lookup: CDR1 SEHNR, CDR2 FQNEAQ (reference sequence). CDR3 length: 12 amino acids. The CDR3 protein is CGIPQMLSPLHF. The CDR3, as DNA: TGTGGTATCCCGCAGATGCTTTCACCCCTCCACTTT.

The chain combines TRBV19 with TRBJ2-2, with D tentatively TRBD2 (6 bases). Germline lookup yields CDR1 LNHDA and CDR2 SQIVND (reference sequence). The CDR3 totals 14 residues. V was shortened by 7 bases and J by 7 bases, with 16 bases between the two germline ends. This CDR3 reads CASTAGLSFGELFF. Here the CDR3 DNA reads TGTGCCAGTACCGCGGGACTGAGTTTCGGGGAGCTGTTTTTT.

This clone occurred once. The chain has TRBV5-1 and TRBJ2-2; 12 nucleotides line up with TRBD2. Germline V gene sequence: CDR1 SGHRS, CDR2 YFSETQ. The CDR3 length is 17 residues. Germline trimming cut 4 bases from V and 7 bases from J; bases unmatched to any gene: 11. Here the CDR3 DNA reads TGCGCCAGCAGCCGTACTAGCGGGGGGCCCCAGGGCGGGGAGCTGTTTTTT. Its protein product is CASSRTSGGPQGGELFF.

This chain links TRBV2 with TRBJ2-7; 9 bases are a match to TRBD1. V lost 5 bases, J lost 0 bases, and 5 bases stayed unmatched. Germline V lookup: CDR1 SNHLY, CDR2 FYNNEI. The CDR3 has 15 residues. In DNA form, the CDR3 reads TGTGCCAGCAGTCGTCTGGACAGGGGCTCCTACGAGCAGTACGTC. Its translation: CASSRLDRGSYEQYV.